Listed below are T cell receptor beta chains from one sample, sequenced in a study of neurological immune-mediated disorders. Using its own MiXCR run on the 5' RACE reads, TCRdb lists one record per CDR3 protein. The sample records tens of thousands of distinct CDR3 sequences, around 6% being singletons. What was sequenced was PBMCs. These receptors were obtained from an older woman with multiple sclerosis. Both conserved end residues are part of each CDR3. The order of the fields is V gene, J gene, clone size, D gene, CDR3 DNA, CDR3 protein. D genes are given only for firm matches. Clone size is shown for a subset of rows, as once, few, many or a class of expanded clone.

V gene: TRBV7-7
J gene: TRBJ1-3
clone size: many
D gene: -
CDR3 DNA: TGTGCCAGCAGCTCCGATTTTGGGGGCACCATATATTTT
CDR3 protein: CASSSDFGGTIYF

V gene: TRBV12-3/TRBV12-4
J gene: TRBJ1-1
clone size: -
D gene: -
CDR3 DNA: TGTGCCAGCATGAAAGCGGGGGGCGCGGAAGCTTTCTTT
CDR3 protein: CASMKAGGAEAFF

V gene: TRBV27
J gene: TRBJ1-1
clone size: many
D gene: TRBD1
CDR3 DNA: TGTGCCAGCAGTTTTGGGACAGTGAACACTGAAGCTTTCTTT
CDR3 protein: CASSFGTVNTEAFF

V gene: TRBV20-1
J gene: TRBJ2-7
clone size: many
D gene: TRBD1
CDR3 DNA: TGCAGTGCTAGAGGGGGACAGGGGTCCTACGAGCAGTACTTC
CDR3 protein: CSARGGQGSYEQYF

V gene: TRBV3-1
J gene: TRBJ2-7
clone size: many
D gene: -
CDR3 DNA: TGTGCCAGCAGCCAACACAGGGTAGAAGACGAGCAGTACTTC
CDR3 protein: CASSQHRVEDEQYF

V gene: TRBV12-3/TRBV12-4
J gene: TRBJ1-1
clone size: many
D gene: -
CDR3 DNA: TGTGCCAGCAGTCCCCGGGACTCTTCGGGAGCTTTCTTT
CDR3 protein: CASSPRDSSGAFF

V gene: TRBV9
J gene: TRBJ1-2
clone size: many
D gene: -
CDR3 DNA: TGTGCCAGCAGCGTAGGGAGGGGAGGGAACTATGGCTACACCTTC
CDR3 protein: CASSVGRGGNYGYTF

V gene: TRBV7-8
J gene: TRBJ2-5
clone size: many
D gene: -
CDR3 DNA: TGTGCCAGCATACCATACGGGACAAGCGTTAAAGAGACCCAGTACTTC
CDR3 protein: CASIPYGTSVKETQYF

V gene: TRBV6-6
J gene: TRBJ2-3
clone size: many
D gene: TRBD2
CDR3 DNA: TGTGCCAGCAGCCGACCCGCGGGGGGGGGCGTAGATACGCAGTATTTT
CDR3 protein: CASSRPAGGGVDTQYF

V gene: TRBV5-1
J gene: TRBJ1-6
clone size: many
D gene: TRBD1
CDR3 DNA: TGCGCCAGCAGCCCGCCGGGGGGACAGAATTCACCCCTCCACTTT
CDR3 protein: CASSPPGGQNSPLHF